This TCR beta chain emerged from a study of blood T cell repertoires in COVID-19. On the study more broadly: Sites across the United States, Italy and Spain contributed samples from acute and convalescent COVID-19.

In the authors' methods: Scientists estimated how many nucleated cells there were by amplifying reference gene primers. Libraries were prepared by immunoSEQ multiplex PCR; TCRdb keeps only in-frame clonotypes and omits some of them. That table is the source of V, J and clone size, and D and trimming were worked out from the DNA. The repertoire holds approximately 190,000 clones, around three quarters seen once, with around 15% in the top ten. V lost 5 bases to trimming and J lost 1 base, with 14 bases between them. The CDR3 runs 16 residues. Germline loops: CDR1 SGHTA, CDR2 FQGTGA. Sequenced input: peripheral blood. The V and J genes are TRBV7-3 and TRBJ2-2; D gene ambiguous. This clonotype was obtained from a man in his fifties or sixties with active or convalescent COVID-19. CDR3 amino acids: CASSTSFGGNTGELFF. The DNA of the CDR3 is TGTGCCAGCAGCACCTCATTCGGCGGGAACACCGGGGAGCTGTTTTTT.